Presented here are 5 T cell receptor beta chains from one specimen sequenced in a study of chemoradiotherapy in HPV16-positive cancers. This table comes from immunoSEQ multiplex PCR, and its TCRdb copy is limited to in-frame clones, with some not included. The data hold roughly 11,000 clones, with 80% to 95% observed a single time. Source: blood, taken from a patient who underwent chemoradiotherapy. Receptors originate from a human donor with HPV-associated anogenital cancer.

V and J are TRBV4-1 and TRBJ2-5; D not resolved. With 4 bases removed from V and 4 bases from J, the gap between germline ends came to 16 bases. Germline V gene data show CDR1 as MGHRA and CDR2 as YSYEKL. The CDR3 loop spans 15 amino acids. CDR3 DNA: TGCGCCAGCAGCCGGCTCCAAGGGAAGGGAGAGACCCAGTACTTC. Residues: CASSRLQGKGETQYF.

The genes are TRBV7-6 and TRBJ2-1; D uncertain. Trimming removed 1 base from V and 14 bases from J, with 12 bases in between. CDR1 SGHVS and CDR2 FNYEAQ come from the germline V gene. The CDR3 is 12 residues long. The CDR3 DNA reads TGTGCCAGCAGCTTAGTTCCGGAGTCCAAGTTCTTC. This codes for CASSLVPESKFF.

CDR3 residues: CASSYGVGDTGELFF. For the CDR3, the DNA is TGTGCCAGCAGTTACGGTGTCGGAGACACCGGGGAGCTGTTTTTT. This rearrangement joins TRBV6-6 to TRBJ2-2; D remains unclear. The CDR3 is 15 residues long. The V end was cut by 2 bases, the J end by 3 bases, with 10 bases between. The germline V gene has CDR1 MNHNY and CDR2 SVGAGI (reference sequence).

The chain joins TRBV29-1 to TRBJ2-7; TRBD1 agrees at 8 bases. The CDR3 consists of 14 residues. J was trimmed by 1 base and V by 6 bases; bases with no gene match: 8. The V gene's germline CDR1 is SQVTM and CDR2 ANQGSEA. As DNA, the CDR3 is TGCAGCGTACGGACAGGGCCTTTTTCCTACGAGCAGTACTTC. This encodes CSVRTGPFSYEQYF.

The J gene is TRBJ1-1, the V gene TRBV5-1, with D hard to call. In germline, CDR1 is SGHRS, CDR2 YFSETQ. The CDR3 sequence is 14 residues long. Trimming removed 5 bases from V and 1 base from J, with 12 bases in between. The CDR3 loop is CASSNPGSNTEAFF. Written as DNA, the CDR3 is TGCGCCAGCAGTAACCCGGGGTCGAACACTGAAGCTTTCTTT.